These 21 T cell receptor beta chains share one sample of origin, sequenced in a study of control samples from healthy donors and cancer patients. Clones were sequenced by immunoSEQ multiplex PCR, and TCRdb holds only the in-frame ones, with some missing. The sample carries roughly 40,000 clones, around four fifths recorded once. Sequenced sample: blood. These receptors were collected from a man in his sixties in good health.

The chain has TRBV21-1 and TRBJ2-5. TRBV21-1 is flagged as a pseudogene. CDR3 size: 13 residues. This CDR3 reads CARSSGEEETQYF. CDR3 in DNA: TGTGCCCGTTCTTCAGGGGAGGAAGAGACCCAGTACTTC.

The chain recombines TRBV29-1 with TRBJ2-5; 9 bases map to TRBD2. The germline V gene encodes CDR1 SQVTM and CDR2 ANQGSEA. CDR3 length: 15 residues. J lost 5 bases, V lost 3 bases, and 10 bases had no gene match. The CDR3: CSVEGVAGVRETQYF. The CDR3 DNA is TGCAGCGTTGAGGGGGTAGCGGGAGTTCGGGAGACCCAGTACTTC.

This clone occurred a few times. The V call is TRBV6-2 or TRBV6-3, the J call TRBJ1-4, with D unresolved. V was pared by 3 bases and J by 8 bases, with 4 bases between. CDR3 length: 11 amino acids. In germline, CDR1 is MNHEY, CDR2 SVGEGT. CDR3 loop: CASSYYEKLFF. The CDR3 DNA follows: TGTGCCAGCAGTTATTACGAAAAACTGTTTTTT.

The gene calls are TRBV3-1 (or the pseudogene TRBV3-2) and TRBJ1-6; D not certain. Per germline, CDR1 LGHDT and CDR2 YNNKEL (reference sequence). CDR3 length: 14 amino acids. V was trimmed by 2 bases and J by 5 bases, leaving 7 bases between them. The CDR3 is CASSQQPNNSPLHF. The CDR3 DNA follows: TGTGCCAGCAGCCAACAGCCTAATAATTCACCCCTCCACTTT.

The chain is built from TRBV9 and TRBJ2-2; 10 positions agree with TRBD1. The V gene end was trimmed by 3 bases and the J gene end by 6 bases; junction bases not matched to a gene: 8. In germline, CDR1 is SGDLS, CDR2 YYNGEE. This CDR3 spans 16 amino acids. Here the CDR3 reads CASSARQGARSGELFF. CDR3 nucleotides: TGTGCCAGCAGCGCAAGACAGGGGGCGCGGTCCGGGGAGCTGTTTTTT.

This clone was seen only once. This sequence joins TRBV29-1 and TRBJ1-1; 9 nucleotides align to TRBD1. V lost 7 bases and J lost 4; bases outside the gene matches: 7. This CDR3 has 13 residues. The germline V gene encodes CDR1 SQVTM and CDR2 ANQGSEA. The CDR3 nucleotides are TGCAGCGGCACGGTGGGACAGGGCACTGAAGCTTTCTTT. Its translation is CSGTVGQGTEAFF.

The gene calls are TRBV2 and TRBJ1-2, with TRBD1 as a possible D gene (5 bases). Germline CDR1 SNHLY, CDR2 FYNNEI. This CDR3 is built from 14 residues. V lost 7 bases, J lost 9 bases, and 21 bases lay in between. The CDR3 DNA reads TGTGCCAGCACCTCGAGGGGTACATCTATCAGCTACACCTTC. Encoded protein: CASTSRGTSISYTF.

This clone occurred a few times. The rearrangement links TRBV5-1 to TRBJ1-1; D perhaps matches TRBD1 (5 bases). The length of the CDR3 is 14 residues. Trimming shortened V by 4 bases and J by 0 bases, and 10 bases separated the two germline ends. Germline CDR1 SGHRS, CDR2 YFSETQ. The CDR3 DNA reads TGCGCCAGCAGCGTGGGGGACGTGAACACTGAAGCTTTCTTT. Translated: CASSVGDVNTEAFF.

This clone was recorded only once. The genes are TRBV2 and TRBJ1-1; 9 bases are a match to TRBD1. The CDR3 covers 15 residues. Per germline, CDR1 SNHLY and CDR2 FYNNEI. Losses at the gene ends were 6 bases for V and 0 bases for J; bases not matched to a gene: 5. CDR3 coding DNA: TGTGCCAGCAGAAGACAGGGGGTCATGAACACTGAAGCTTTCTTT. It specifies CASRRQGVMNTEAFF.

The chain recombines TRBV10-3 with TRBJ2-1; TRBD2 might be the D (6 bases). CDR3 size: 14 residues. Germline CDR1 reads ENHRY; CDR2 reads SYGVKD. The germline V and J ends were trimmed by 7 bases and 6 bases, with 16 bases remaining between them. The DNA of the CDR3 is TGTGCCATCAAAATGGTAGCGGACGTCAATGAGCAGTTCTTC. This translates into CAIKMVADVNEQFF.

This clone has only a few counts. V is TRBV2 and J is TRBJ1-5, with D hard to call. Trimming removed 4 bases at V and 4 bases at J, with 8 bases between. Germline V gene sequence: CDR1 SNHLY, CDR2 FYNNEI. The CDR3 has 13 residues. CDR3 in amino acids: CASSVEGNQPQHF. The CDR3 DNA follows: TGTGCCAGCAGTGTAGAGGGAAATCAGCCCCAGCATTTT.

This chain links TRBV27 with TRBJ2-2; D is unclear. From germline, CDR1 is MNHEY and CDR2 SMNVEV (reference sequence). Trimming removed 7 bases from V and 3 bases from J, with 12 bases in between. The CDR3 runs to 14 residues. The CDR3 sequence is CASKPQPYTGELFF. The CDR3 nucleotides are TGTGCCAGCAAGCCCCAACCGTACACCGGGGAGCTGTTTTTT.

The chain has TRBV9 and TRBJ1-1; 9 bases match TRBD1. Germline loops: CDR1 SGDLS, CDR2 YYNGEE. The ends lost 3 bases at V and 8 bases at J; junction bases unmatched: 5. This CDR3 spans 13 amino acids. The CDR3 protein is CASSGTGAGEAFF. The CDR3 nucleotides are TGTGCCAGCAGCGGGACAGGGGCCGGGGAAGCTTTCTTT.

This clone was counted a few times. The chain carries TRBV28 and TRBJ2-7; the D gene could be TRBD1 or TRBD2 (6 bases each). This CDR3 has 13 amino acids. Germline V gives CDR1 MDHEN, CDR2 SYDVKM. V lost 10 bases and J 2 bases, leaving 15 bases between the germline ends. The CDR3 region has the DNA TGTGCCACCTCTGGAAGGGGGGCCTACGAGCAGTACTTC. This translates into CATSGRGAYEQYF.

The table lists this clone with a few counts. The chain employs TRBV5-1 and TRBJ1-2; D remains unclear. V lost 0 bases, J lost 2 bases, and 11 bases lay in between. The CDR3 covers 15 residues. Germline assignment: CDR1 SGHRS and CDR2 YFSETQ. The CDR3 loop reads CASSLEAVGNYGYTF. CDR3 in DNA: TGCGCCAGCAGCTTGGAGGCGGTAGGAAACTATGGCTACACCTTC. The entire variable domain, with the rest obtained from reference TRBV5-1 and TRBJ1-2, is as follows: KAGVTQTPRYLIKTRGQQVTLSCSPISGHRSVSWYQQTPGQGLQFLFEYFSETQRNKGNFPGRFSGRQFSNSRSEMNVSTLELGDSALYLCASSLEAVGNYGYTFGSGTRLTVV.

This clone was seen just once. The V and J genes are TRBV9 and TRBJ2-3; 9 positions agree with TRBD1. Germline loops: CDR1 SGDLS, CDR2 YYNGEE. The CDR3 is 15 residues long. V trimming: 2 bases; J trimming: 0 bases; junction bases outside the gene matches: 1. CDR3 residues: CASSVTGGSTDTQYF. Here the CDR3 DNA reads TGTGCCAGCAGCGTGACAGGGGGTAGCACAGATACGCAGTATTTT.

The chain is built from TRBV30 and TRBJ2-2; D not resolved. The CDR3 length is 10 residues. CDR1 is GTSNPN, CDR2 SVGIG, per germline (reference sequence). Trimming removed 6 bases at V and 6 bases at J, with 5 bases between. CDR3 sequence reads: CACESGELFF. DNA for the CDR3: TGTGCCTGTGAATCCGGGGAGCTGTTTTTT.

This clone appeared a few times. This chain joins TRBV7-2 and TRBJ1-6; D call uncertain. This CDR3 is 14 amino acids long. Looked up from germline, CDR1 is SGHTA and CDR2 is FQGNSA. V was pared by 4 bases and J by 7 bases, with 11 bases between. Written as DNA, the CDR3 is TGTGCCAGCAGCTCCCGAGGGTGGAATTCACCCCTCCACTTT. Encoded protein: CASSSRGWNSPLHF.

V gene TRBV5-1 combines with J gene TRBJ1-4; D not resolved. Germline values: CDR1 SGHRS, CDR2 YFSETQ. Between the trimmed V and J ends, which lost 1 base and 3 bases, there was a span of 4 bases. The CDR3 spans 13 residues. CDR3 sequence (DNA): TGCGCCAGCAGCTTGCGGCCTAATGAAAAACTGTTTTTT. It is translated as CASSLRPNEKLFF.

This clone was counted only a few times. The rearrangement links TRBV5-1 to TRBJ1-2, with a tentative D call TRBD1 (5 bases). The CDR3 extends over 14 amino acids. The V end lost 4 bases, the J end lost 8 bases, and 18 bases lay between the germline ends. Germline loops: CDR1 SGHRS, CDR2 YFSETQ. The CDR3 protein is CASSTDKGLYGYTF. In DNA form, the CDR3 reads TGCGCCAGCAGCACTGACAAGGGGCTCTACGGCTACACCTTC.

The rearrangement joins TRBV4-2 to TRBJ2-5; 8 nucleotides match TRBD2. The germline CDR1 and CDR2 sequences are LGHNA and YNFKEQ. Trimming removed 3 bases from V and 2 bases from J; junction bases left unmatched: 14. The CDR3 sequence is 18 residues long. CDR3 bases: TGTGCCAGCAGCCAGACGGGCGGGGGGAAAACTTATCAAGAGACCCAGTACTTC. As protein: CASSQTGGGKTYQETQYF.